The present T cell receptor (beta chain) was sequenced within a study of blood T cell repertoires in COVID-19. The CDR3 runs to 16 residues. Trimming at V came to 8 bases and at J to 0 bases, leaving 9 bases not matched to a gene. Per the germline V gene, CDR1 is MNHEY and CDR2 is SMNVEV (reference sequence). Data came from immunoSEQ multiplex PCR; TCRdb stores just in-frame clones and leaves some out. Of 250,000 to 350,000 clones in the sample, 88% were seen once. The sample comprised peripheral blood. V is TRBV27 and J is TRBJ2-5; 10 bases agree with TRBD2. This TCR derives from a woman aged 45-65 years with active or convalescent COVID-19. In DNA, the CDR3 is TGTGCCAGCCCAAAGCGGGGGGGCCTCTACCAAGAGACCCAGTACTTC. Its protein product is CASPKRGGLYQETQYF.